The sequence of this T cell receptor (beta chain) was determined in a study of cytomegalovirus exposure and HLA in healthy donors. Notes on the study in general: Later on, analysis showed that most CMV-associated TCR beta chains appeared to be HLA-restricted.

Use of 60 Vbeta and 13 Jbeta primers characterized the PCR. The data were produced by immunoSEQ multiplex PCR, yet TCRdb's version contains in-frame clones alone and is incomplete. Among roughly 100,000 clones listed, around 15% were seen once. As to this clone: Its antigen is unknown.

V dropped 0 bases and J dropped 9 bases, with 18 bases sitting between them. The CDR3 length is 16 residues. Germline CDR1 MNHNY, CDR2 SVGAGI (reference sequence). Sequences were obtained from PBMCs. The genes are TRBV6-6 and TRBJ1-5, with a tentative D call TRBD1 (5 bases). This sequence was found in a female donor in good health and CMV-seronegative. CDR3 protein: CASSYSNQGERLPQHF. CDR3 bases: TGTGCCAGCAGTTACTCGAACCAGGGTGAGAGGTTGCCCCAGCATTTT.